These T cell receptor beta chains were read from a single sample in a study of blood T cells in healthy people across ages. TCRdb recomputed calls from the 5' RACE reads with MiXCR, one row per CDR3 protein. This sample has fewer than 700,000 distinct CDR3 sequences, with around 48% found just once. The sample consisted of blood. The receptors come from an elderly man in good health. The CDR3 runs from the conserved cysteine through the conserved F or W. The D gene is left open where the match is weak. Part of the rows lack a size; the others show once, few, many or a class for expanded clones.

NA,TRBJ2-2,16,TRBV21-1,once,CASSALLASGTGELFF,TGTGCCAGCAGCGCGCTACTAGCCTCGGGCACCGGGGAGCTGTTTTTT
NA,TRBJ2-4,14,TRBV5-1,few,CASSFPGDRNIQYF,TGCGCCAGCAGCTTTCCAGGGGATAGAAACATTCAGTACTTC
NA,TRBJ1-4,16,TRBV4-3,NA,CASSQEGRRLNEKLFF,TGCGCCAGCAGCCAAGAAGGCAGGCGGTTAAACGAAAAACTGTTTTTT
TRBD1,TRBJ2-2,13,TRBV6-5,few,CAIRGQNTGELFF,TGTGCCATCAGGGGGCAGAACACCGGGGAGCTGTTTTTT
NA,TRBJ2-1,12,TRBV6-2/TRBV6-3,NA,CASSPAVSSAFF,TGTGCCAGCAGTCCTGCCGTGTCTAGCGCGTTCTTC
NA,TRBJ1-5,13,TRBV27,NA,CASSVSLHQPQHF,TGTGCCAGCAGTGTATCGCTCCATCAGCCCCAGCATTTT
NA,TRBJ2-5,15,TRBV7-2,NA,CASSLGGAGKETQYF,TGTGCCAGCAGCTTAGGTGGAGCAGGGAAGGAGACCCAGTACTTC
NA,TRBJ2-5,15,TRBV21-1,NA,CASSKVRPGQETQYF,TGTGCCAGCAGCAAGGTTAGGCCAGGGCAAGAGACCCAGTACTTC
TRBD2,TRBJ2-3,16,TRBV5-1,NA,CASSAPRQRGGDTQYF,TGCGCCAGCAGCGCCCCCCGGCAGCGGGGGGGAGATACGCAGTATTTT
TRBD1,TRBJ2-5,12,TRBV20-1,few,CSANRGLETQYF,TGCAGTGCCAACAGGGGGCTGGAGACCCAGTACTTC
TRBD1,TRBJ1-1,16,TRBV7-3,NA,CASSLVGTGAGTEAFF,TGTGCCAGCAGCTTGGTCGGGACAGGGGCGGGGACTGAAGCTTTCTTT
NA,TRBJ1-4,15,TRBV12-3/TRBV12-4,NA,CASSVGGPANEKLFF,TGTGCCAGCAGCGTTGGGGGCCCCGCTAATGAAAAACTGTTTTTT
NA,TRBJ1-4,14,TRBV6-6,many,CASRVGVINEKLFF,TGTGCCAGCAGGGTCGGGGTCATTAATGAAAAACTGTTTTTT
NA,TRBJ1-1,13,TRBV20-1,few,CSARAGTGTEAFF,TGCAGTGCTAGAGCGGGGACGGGGACTGAAGCTTTCTTT
TRBD2,TRBJ2-5,16,TRBV7-9,few,CASSSGLAGSGETQYF,TGTGCCAGCAGCTCGGGACTAGCGGGATCGGGAGAGACCCAGTACTTC
TRBD2,TRBJ2-1,16,TRBV20-1,NA,CSASSRLAASYNEQFF,TGCAGTGCTAGTTCACGACTAGCGGCCTCCTACAATGAGCAGTTCTTC
NA,TRBJ2-3,14,TRBV20-1,NA,CSARAPGQTDTQYF,TGCAGTGCTAGGGCCCCCGGACAGACAGATACGCAGTATTTT
NA,TRBJ1-5,16,TRBV6-2/TRBV6-3,NA,CASSSQQGWGNQPQHF,TGTGCCAGCAGTTCCCAACAGGGATGGGGCAATCAGCCCCAGCATTTT
TRBD2,TRBJ2-3,16,TRBV9,once,CASSVYPSGSTDTQYF,TGTGCCAGCAGCGTATACCCTAGCGGGAGTACAGATACGCAGTATTTT
NA,TRBJ2-5,14,TRBV7-8,once,CASSLKSSEETQYF,TGTGCCAGCAGCTTAAAGAGCAGTGAAGAGACCCAGTACTTC
TRBD1,TRBJ2-3,19,TRBV5-1,NA,CASSLAGSGTGGSTDTQYF,TGCGCCAGCAGCTTGGCCGGGAGCGGGACAGGGGGAAGCACAGATACGCAGTATTTT
NA,TRBJ1-5,15,TRBV6-5,many,CASSYSIPVNQPQHF,TGTGCCAGCAGTTACTCTATCCCGGTGAATCAGCCCCAGCATTTT
NA,TRBJ1-2,14,TRBV7-9,few,CASSLDGIVYGYTF,TGTGCCAGCAGCCTAGACGGGATAGTCTATGGCTACACCTTC
NA,TRBJ2-6,14,TRBV27,NA,CASSLGFGANVLTF,TGTGCCAGCAGTTTGGGTTTTGGGGCCAACGTCCTGACTTTC
NA,TRBJ2-7,15,TRBV5-1,few,CASSLDFGGSYEQYF,TGCGCCAGCAGCTTGGATTTTGGGGGTTCCTACGAGCAGTACTTC
NA,TRBJ2-1,16,TRBV4-2,NA,CASSQALPILTHEQFF,TGTGCCAGCAGCCAAGCACTACCTATTTTAACTCATGAGCAGTTCTTC
TRBD2,TRBJ2-1,18,TRBV12-3/TRBV12-4,NA,CASRRDRVLAGGVNEQFF,TGTGCCAGCAGAAGGGACAGGGTCCTAGCGGGAGGGGTCAATGAGCAGTTCTTC
NA,TRBJ1-3,14,TRBV28,few,CATGGGHSGNTIYF,TGTGCCACCGGCGGGGGCCACTCTGGAAACACCATATATTTT
TRBD1,TRBJ2-1,13,TRBV11-2,NA,CASSLDRVGEQFF,TGTGCCAGCAGCTTGGACAGGGTGGGTGAGCAGTTCTTC
NA,TRBJ2-7,13,TRBV20-1,few,CSARDRIPAWQYF,TGCAGTGCTAGAGACAGGATCCCGGCGTGGCAGTACTTC
NA,TRBJ2-5,13,TRBV12-3/TRBV12-4,NA,CASSWGERETQYF,TGTGCCAGCAGTTGGGGGGAAAGGGAGACCCAGTACTTC
TRBD1,TRBJ2-5,17,TRBV28,few,CASSLFPGQGDQETQYF,TGTGCCAGCAGTTTATTTCCGGGACAGGGGGACCAAGAGACCCAGTACTTC
NA,TRBJ2-1,13,TRBV10-3,NA,CATGTESYNEQFF,TGTGCCACGGGGACTGAATCCTACAATGAGCAGTTCTTC